The source of this T cell receptor beta chain is a study of sequential checkpoint blockade in melanoma. Background on the study: TCRβ was sequenced from DNA of some 89 pretreatment tumors. More than 20 patients had matched tumor biopsies before treatment and at week 13 after nivolumab or ipilimumab alone.

Sequenced by immunoSEQ multiplex PCR; TCRdb stores in-frame clones only, minus some. The sample shows under 6,000 clones, about a quarter of them seen only once. Regarding treatment: randomized to nivolumab then ipilimumab (arm A) or the reverse (arm B). None of the patients previously received DNA-damaging chemotherapy. This sequence originates from a human donor with melanoma. The sample in question was tumor tissue (inferred from file names), obtained from a patient given nivolumab and ipilimumab in sequence.

CDR3 coding DNA: TGCGCCAGCAGCTTGGTGTGGACAGCAGAGACCCAGTACTTC. Its translation: CASSLVWTAETQYF. The chain carries TRBV5-1 and TRBJ2-5, with D possibly matching TRBD1 (6 bases). The CDR3 runs to 14 residues. Trimming shortened V by 0 bases and J by 4 bases, and 10 bases separated the two germline ends. Germline CDR1 reads SGHRS; CDR2 reads YFSETQ.